The entry that follows covers one TCR beta chain sequence. Its target is not known. Some clones are missing from TCRdb's copy, which holds only in-frame ones; the method was immunoSEQ multiplex PCR. The data show approximately 52,000 clones, about 95% seen once. This record belongs to a study of T cell therapy after organ transplantation. The CDR3 length is 16 residues. From germline, CDR1 is SGDLS and CDR2 YYNGEE. V lost 4 bases and J 0 bases, leaving 14 bases between the germline ends. This chain links TRBV9 with TRBJ2-1; D call uncertain. This receptor was taken from a human patient who had received a solid organ transplant and had CMV disease. The sample in question was CD8+ T cells from blood, obtained before autologous CMV-specific T cell therapy. Here the CDR3 DNA reads TGTGCCAGCAGCTCACGCCGGGTCAGCTCCTACAATGAGCAGTTCTTC. Its translation is CASSSRRVSSYNEQFF.